This is a list of T cell receptor beta chains from one sample in a study of cytomegalovirus exposure and HLA in healthy donors. Method: immunoSEQ multiplex PCR; TCRdb's copy keeps in-frame clones and lacks some. The sample includes some 20,000 clones, roughly 75% of them seen just once. The sample consisted of PBMCs. These TCRs come from a young man in good health and CMV-seronegative. Each CDR3 is given with its conserved first and last residue. D genes are given only for firm matches. For some rows the clone size is stated as once, few or many, or as a class when expanded; others skip it.

J gene: TRBJ2-1
clone size: -
D gene: TRBD2
V gene: TRBV29-1
CDR3 DNA: TGCAGCGTTGTCTTTACTAGCGGGCGGAAATCTGTCAATGAGCAGTTCTTC
CDR3 protein: CSVVFTSGRKSVNEQFF

J gene: TRBJ1-1
clone size: -
D gene: -
V gene: TRBV30
CDR3 DNA: TGTGCCTGGAGTGATCTATTGAACACTGAAGCTTTCTTT
CDR3 protein: CAWSDLLNTEAFF

J gene: TRBJ1-4
clone size: -
D gene: -
V gene: TRBV6-5
CDR3 DNA: TGTGCCAGCAGACCAACAGGAGTTTGGGAAAAACTGTTTTTT
CDR3 protein: CASRPTGVWEKLFF

J gene: TRBJ2-1
clone size: -
D gene: -
V gene: TRBV20-1
CDR3 DNA: TGCAGTGTCCTGGTGGGCCACCCCCTTTTCTTC
CDR3 protein: CSVLVGHPLFF

J gene: TRBJ2-3
clone size: few
D gene: -
V gene: TRBV7-9
CDR3 DNA: TGTGCCAGCAGCTTTAAGGGGAATACGCAGTATTTT
CDR3 protein: CASSFKGNTQYF

J gene: TRBJ1-1
clone size: -
D gene: -
V gene: TRBV30
CDR3 DNA: TGTGCCTGGAGCCCTGGGGGGGGTGCAGCTTTCTTT
CDR3 protein: CAWSPGGGAAFF

J gene: TRBJ1-5
clone size: -
D gene: TRBD1
V gene: TRBV6-5
CDR3 DNA: TGTGCCAGCAGCCAAGGACAGGGGAGGCAGCCCCAGCATTTT
CDR3 protein: CASSQGQGRQPQHF

J gene: TRBJ2-7
clone size: -
D gene: -
V gene: TRBV5-4
CDR3 DNA: TGTGCCAGCAGCTTTCCTCCCTCCTACGAGCAGTACTTC
CDR3 protein: CASSFPPSYEQYF

J gene: TRBJ2-7
clone size: -
D gene: -
V gene: TRBV29-1
CDR3 DNA: TGCAGCGTTGAAGATCAGGCTAAGCAGTACTTC
CDR3 protein: CSVEDQAKQYF

J gene: TRBJ2-7
clone size: -
D gene: -
V gene: TRBV30
CDR3 DNA: TGTGCCTGGACCTCAGGGGTCTACGAGCAGTACTTC
CDR3 protein: CAWTSGVYEQYF

J gene: TRBJ1-1
clone size: few
D gene: TRBD1
V gene: TRBV4-3
CDR3 DNA: TGCGCCAGCAGTTGGACAGGGGGCGCGGAAGCGGAAGCTTTCTTT
CDR3 protein: CASSWTGGAEAEAFF

J gene: TRBJ1-5
clone size: -
D gene: -
V gene: TRBV28
CDR3 DNA: TGTGCCAGCACTGTCTATAGCGATCAGCCCCAGCATTTT
CDR3 protein: CASTVYSDQPQHF

J gene: TRBJ2-6
clone size: few
D gene: TRBD2
V gene: TRBV4-3
CDR3 DNA: TGCGCCAGCAGCCAAAGCGGGGAGGTCTCTGGGGCCAACGTCCTGACTTTC
CDR3 protein: CASSQSGEVSGANVLTF

J gene: TRBJ1-1
clone size: few
D gene: -
V gene: TRBV20-1
CDR3 DNA: TGCAGTGCCACAGGGAACACTGAAGCTTTCTTT
CDR3 protein: CSATGNTEAFF

J gene: TRBJ2-7
clone size: -
D gene: -
V gene: TRBV27
CDR3 DNA: TGTGCCAGCAGTTTCCAGGGGCGGTACGAGCAGTACTTC
CDR3 protein: CASSFQGRYEQYF

J gene: TRBJ2-1
clone size: -
D gene: -
V gene: TRBV30
CDR3 DNA: TGTGCCTGGAGTGTATCTGTTTATGAGCAGTTCTTC
CDR3 protein: CAWSVSVYEQFF